These T cell receptor beta chains were read from a single sample in a study of shared clonotypes between healthy human individuals. Measured with immunoSEQ multiplex PCR; TCRdb has only the in-frame clones, and not every one. The repertoire consists of about 1.4 million clones, with around 97% occurring once and the leading ten covering roughly 1.2%. Source material: naive CD4+ T cells sorted from blood. All receptors come from a man aged 30-40 years in good health. The CDR3 runs from the conserved cysteine through the conserved F or W. Fields, in order: D gene, clone size, V gene, J gene, CDR3 protein, CDR3 DNA. D genes are given only for firm matches. The size entry is marked missing in some rows and otherwise reads once, few, many or a size class.

D gene: NA
clone size: NA
V gene: TRBV5-1
J gene: TRBJ1-5
CDR3 protein: CASSLRGNQPQHF
CDR3 DNA: TGCGCCAGCAGTCTTAGGGGAAATCAGCCCCAGCATTTT

D gene: TRBD1
clone size: NA
V gene: TRBV5-1
J gene: TRBJ2-7
CDR3 protein: CASSRTGTGSLLAYEQYF
CDR3 DNA: TGCGCCAGCAGCCGCACCGGGACAGGGAGCTTGTTGGCCTACGAGCAGTACTTC

D gene: TRBD2
clone size: NA
V gene: TRBV23-1
J gene: TRBJ2-7
CDR3 protein: CASSHGGNEQYF
CDR3 DNA: TGCGCCAGCAGTCACGGGGGGAACGAGCAGTACTTC

D gene: NA
clone size: NA
V gene: TRBV6-5
J gene: TRBJ1-1
CDR3 protein: CASSSGVAEAFF
CDR3 DNA: TGTGCCAGCAGTTCAGGGGTCGCTGAAGCTTTCTTT

D gene: NA
clone size: NA
V gene: TRBV7-8
J gene: TRBJ1-5
CDR3 protein: CASSPWVSGQPQHF
CDR3 DNA: TGTGCCAGCAGCCCCTGGGTATCCGGTCAGCCCCAGCATTTT

D gene: NA
clone size: once
V gene: TRBV7-2
J gene: TRBJ2-1
CDR3 protein: CASSSDWKGEQFF
CDR3 DNA: TGTGCCAGCAGCTCCGACTGGAAGGGTGAGCAGTTCTTC

D gene: TRBD2
clone size: once
V gene: TRBV6-5
J gene: TRBJ2-5
CDR3 protein: CASSPTSGRPETQYF
CDR3 DNA: TGTGCCAGCAGTCCAACTAGCGGGAGACCTGAGACCCAGTACTTC

D gene: NA
clone size: NA
V gene: TRBV19
J gene: TRBJ1-1
CDR3 protein: CASSKGLYWAFF
CDR3 DNA: TGTGCCAGTAGTAAGGGGCTGTATTGGGCTTTCTTT

D gene: NA
clone size: NA
V gene: TRBV5-1
J gene: TRBJ2-5
CDR3 protein: CASSSGQLQETQYF
CDR3 DNA: TGCGCCAGCAGCTCCGGACAGTTGCAAGAGACCCAGTACTTC

D gene: TRBD2
clone size: once
V gene: TRBV18
J gene: TRBJ2-1
CDR3 protein: CASSPLTSDNEQFF
CDR3 DNA: TGTGCCAGCTCACCGCTGACTAGCGACAATGAGCAGTTCTTC

D gene: TRBD2
clone size: NA
V gene: TRBV13
J gene: TRBJ2-7
CDR3 protein: CASSLREGSYEQYF
CDR3 DNA: TGTGCCAGCAGCTTGCGGGAGGGCTCCTACGAGCAGTACTTC

D gene: NA
clone size: NA
V gene: TRBV10-1
J gene: TRBJ2-7
CDR3 protein: CASSESGYEQYF
CDR3 DNA: TGCGCCAGCAGTGAGTCGGGATACGAGCAGTACTTC

D gene: NA
clone size: NA
V gene: TRBV6-1
J gene: TRBJ2-3
CDR3 protein: CASSGMVSTDTQYF
CDR3 DNA: TGTGCCAGCAGTGGCATGGTCAGCACAGATACGCAGTATTTT

D gene: TRBD1
clone size: NA
V gene: TRBV7-3
J gene: TRBJ2-2
CDR3 protein: CASSSHGTGGLLAGTGELFF
CDR3 DNA: TGTGCCAGCAGCTCCCACGGGACAGGGGGCTTACTAGCGGGAACCGGGGAGCTGTTTTTT

D gene: NA
clone size: NA
V gene: TRBV29-1
J gene: TRBJ1-4
CDR3 protein: CSVGWGLNEKLFF
CDR3 DNA: TGCAGCGTTGGCTGGGGGCTTAATGAAAAACTGTTTTTT

D gene: NA
clone size: NA
V gene: TRBV5-1
J gene: TRBJ2-7
CDR3 protein: CASSPGTATYEQYF
CDR3 DNA: TGCGCCAGCAGCCCGGGGACTGCAACCTACGAGCAGTACTTC

D gene: TRBD2
clone size: NA
V gene: TRBV9
J gene: TRBJ2-3
CDR3 protein: CASSVGSGAVTDTQYF
CDR3 DNA: TGTGCCAGCAGCGTAGGAAGCGGGGCCGTCACAGATACGCAGTATTTT

D gene: NA
clone size: NA
V gene: TRBV10-3
J gene: TRBJ2-1
CDR3 protein: CAISEGRSLGHNEQFF
CDR3 DNA: TGTGCCATCAGTGAAGGCCGTAGTTTGGGACACAATGAGCAGTTCTTC

D gene: NA
clone size: NA
V gene: TRBV2
J gene: TRBJ2-7
CDR3 protein: CASSRLVPEQYF
CDR3 DNA: TGTGCCAGCAGTAGACTAGTTCCCGAGCAGTACTTC

D gene: TRBD2
clone size: NA
V gene: TRBV6-5
J gene: TRBJ2-7
CDR3 protein: CASRTPSGRLYEQYF
CDR3 DNA: TGTGCCAGCAGAACTCCTAGCGGGAGACTGTACGAGCAGTACTTC

D gene: TRBD2
clone size: once
V gene: TRBV11-1
J gene: TRBJ2-1
CDR3 protein: CASSHKNWREGPEYNEQFF
CDR3 DNA: TGTGCCAGCAGCCATAAAAACTGGCGGGAGGGCCCCGAGTACAATGAGCAGTTCTTC

D gene: TRBD1
clone size: NA
V gene: TRBV5-1
J gene: TRBJ1-5
CDR3 protein: CASRAGTASNQPQHF
CDR3 DNA: TGCGCCAGCAGGGCCGGGACAGCTAGCAATCAGCCCCAGCATTTT

D gene: NA
clone size: NA
V gene: TRBV11-1
J gene: TRBJ2-6
CDR3 protein: CASSSNPSGANVLTF
CDR3 DNA: TGTGCCAGCAGCTCAAACCCATCTGGGGCCAACGTCCTGACTTTC

D gene: NA
clone size: NA
V gene: TRBV6-5
J gene: TRBJ1-4
CDR3 protein: CASSYGQKNEKLFF
CDR3 DNA: TGTGCCAGCAGTTACGGTCAGAAAAATGAAAAACTGTTTTTT

D gene: NA
clone size: NA
V gene: TRBV11-2
J gene: TRBJ2-1
CDR3 protein: CASSRLESGEQFF
CDR3 DNA: TGTGCCAGCAGCCGACTAGAATCCGGTGAGCAGTTCTTC

D gene: NA
clone size: NA
V gene: TRBV20-1
J gene: TRBJ2-7
CDR3 protein: CSAIISEQYF
CDR3 DNA: TGCAGTGCTATTATTTCGGAACAGTACTTC

D gene: TRBD1
clone size: NA
V gene: TRBV5-1
J gene: TRBJ2-7
CDR3 protein: CASSVQGVLAYEQYF
CDR3 DNA: TGCGCCAGCAGCGTGCAGGGGGTGCTAGCCTACGAGCAGTACTTC

D gene: TRBD1
clone size: NA
V gene: TRBV2
J gene: TRBJ2-2
CDR3 protein: CASTGTGGRGTGELFF
CDR3 DNA: TGTGCCAGCACCGGGACAGGGGGTCGGGGCACCGGGGAGCTGTTTTTT

D gene: NA
clone size: NA
V gene: TRBV10-2
J gene: TRBJ2-5
CDR3 protein: CASSGGQEETQYF
CDR3 DNA: TGCGCCAGCAGTGGGGGCCAGGAAGAGACCCAGTACTTC

D gene: NA
clone size: NA
V gene: TRBV9
J gene: TRBJ2-2
CDR3 protein: CASSLAPTGELFF
CDR3 DNA: TGTGCCAGCAGCCTCGCCCCCACCGGGGAGCTGTTTTTT

D gene: NA
clone size: NA
V gene: TRBV6-5
J gene: TRBJ2-5
CDR3 protein: CASSFSPRQETQYF
CDR3 DNA: TGTGCCAGCAGTTTTTCGCCAAGACAAGAGACCCAGTACTTC

D gene: TRBD1
clone size: NA
V gene: TRBV9
J gene: TRBJ1-2
CDR3 protein: CASSVTGAASDYGYTF
CDR3 DNA: TGTGCCAGCAGCGTCACAGGGGCCGCCTCGGACTATGGCTACACCTTC

D gene: TRBD1
clone size: NA
V gene: TRBV4-1
J gene: TRBJ2-4
CDR3 protein: CASSQPTGDAKNIQYF
CDR3 DNA: TGCGCCAGCAGCCAACCGACAGGGGACGCCAAAAACATTCAGTACTTC

D gene: NA
clone size: NA
V gene: TRBV6-1
J gene: TRBJ2-3
CDR3 protein: CASNQKAFTDTQYF
CDR3 DNA: TGTGCCAGCAATCAAAAGGCCTTCACAGATACGCAGTATTTT

D gene: NA
clone size: NA
V gene: TRBV5-1
J gene: TRBJ2-2
CDR3 protein: CASSPWETGELFF
CDR3 DNA: TGCGCCAGCAGCCCGTGGGAGACCGGGGAGCTGTTTTTT

D gene: NA
clone size: NA
V gene: TRBV4-3
J gene: TRBJ1-2
CDR3 protein: CASSQVGSWQNYGYTF
CDR3 DNA: TGCGCCAGCAGCCAAGTCGGGTCGTGGCAGAACTATGGCTACACCTTC

D gene: NA
clone size: once
V gene: TRBV5-1
J gene: TRBJ1-2
CDR3 protein: CASSLELGLYGYTF
CDR3 DNA: TGCGCCAGCAGCTTGGAATTAGGCCTATATGGCTACACCTTC

D gene: TRBD2
clone size: NA
V gene: TRBV11-2
J gene: TRBJ2-1
CDR3 protein: CASSRGLAHYNEQFF
CDR3 DNA: TGTGCCAGCAGCAGGGGACTAGCGCACTACAATGAGCAGTTCTTC

D gene: NA
clone size: NA
V gene: TRBV2
J gene: TRBJ2-1
CDR3 protein: CASSPDGNGEQFF
CDR3 DNA: TGTGCCAGCAGTCCGGACGGAAACGGGGAGCAGTTCTTC